A single sample gave rise to the 9 T cell receptor beta chains below, sequenced in a study of cytotoxic CD8 clonotypes in ibrutinib-treated CLL (dated by TCRdb to 2020 to 2023). The time point label of this sample denotes: approximately eleven months on ibrutinib. Libraries were prepared through the immunoSEQ multiplex PCR assay. The source is immuneACCESS, and TCRdb retained only in-frame sequences with V and J called. Part of the clones is not carried over; for the studies checked, unresolved V genes explain less than half of this, and the remainder is unexplained. The sample includes about 140,000 clones, with roughly 80% observed a single time. Around 30% of the sample rests with the top ten. The specimen comprised PBMCs, sampled after 12 months of ibrutinib treatment. Receptor source: a human donor with chronic lymphocytic leukemia.

CDR3 nucleotide sequence: TGCGCCAGCAGCCGGACACAGGGAGGAGGGCCCGAATGGGTCTACGAGCAGTACTTC. Its protein product is CASSRTQGGGPEWVYEQYF. This chain joins TRBV5-1 and TRBJ2-7; D may match TRBD1 or TRBD2 (6 bases each). The CDR3 contains 19 residues. V was shortened by 4 bases and J by 3 bases, with 29 bases between the two germline ends. CDR1 is SGHRS and CDR2 is YFSETQ in the germline V gene. The full variable domain, in which reference TRBV5-1 and TRBJ2-7 provide the parts outside the CDR3, is KAGVTQTPRYLIKTRGQQVTLSCSPISGHRSVSWYQQTPGQGLQFLFEYFSETQRNKGNFPGRFSGRQFSNSRSEMNVSTLELGDSALYLCASSRTQGGGPEWVYEQYFGPGTRLTVT.

In DNA form, the CDR3 reads TGTGCCAGCAGTTTGGGACTAGCGGGAATCTACGAGCAGTACTTC. Its protein is CASSLGLAGIYEQYF. The chain employs TRBV6-5 and TRBJ2-7; 13 nucleotides match TRBD2. The germline V gene has CDR1 MNHEY and CDR2 SVGAGI. V was pared by 4 bases and J by 3 bases, with 3 bases of the junction left unmatched. This CDR3 comprises 15 residues.

This sequence joins TRBV28 and TRBJ2-2; no clear D. The germline V and J ends were trimmed by 2 bases and 9 bases, with 13 bases remaining between them. Per germline, CDR1 MDHEN and CDR2 SYDVKM. This CDR3 is built from 14 residues. CDR3 DNA sequence: TGTGCCAGCAGTTTAACCCACCCCCCCAGGGAGCTGTTTTTT. Translation: CASSLTHPPRELFF.

The CDR3 sequence: CASSVRDRGKYYEQYF. The CDR3 DNA sequence: TGCGCCAGCAGCGTAAGGGACAGGGGGAAATATTACGAGCAGTACTTC. This chain joins TRBV4-3 and TRBJ2-7; 11 nucleotides match TRBD1. The germline V gene encodes CDR1 LGHNA and CDR2 YSLEER. The length of the CDR3 is 16 residues. V lost 5 bases to trimming and J lost 4 bases; unmatched junction nucleotides: 10.

Notes on this clone: One end of the junction varies from germline; a read error may be responsible. The rearrangement uses TRBV7-8 and TRBJ2-3; 10 bases agree with TRBD2. The CDR3 consists of 11 residues. Germline V gives CDR1 SGHVS, CDR2 FQNEAQ. The CDR3, as DNA: TGTGCCAGCAGCATGAGCGGGAGGGTGAATTTT. It specifies CASSMSGRVNF.

This clone came up a few times. This chain connects TRBV5-5 to TRBJ2-2; no clear D. Trimming left V 1 base short and J 3 bases short, with 4 bases between. Germline V lookup: CDR1 SGHKS, CDR2 YYEKEE (reference sequence). CDR3 size: 13 residues. The CDR3 DNA reads TGTGCCAGCAGCTTGTACTACACCGGGGAGCTGTTTTTT. This codes for CASSLYYTGELFF.

V is TRBV29-1 and J is TRBJ1-1; D might be TRBD1 (5 bases). The V gene lost 7 bases and the J gene lost 7 bases, with 22 bases spanning the gap. Germline V gives CDR1 SQVTM, CDR2 ANQGSEA. The length of the CDR3 is 14 residues. DNA of the CDR3: TGCAGCGCAAGGACATTCAACCCGGCGATTGAAGCTTTCTTT. Its translation is CSARTFNPAIEAFF. The entire variable domain, with the rest obtained from reference TRBV29-1 and TRBJ1-1, is as follows: SAVISQKPSRDICQRGTSLTIQCQVDSQVTMMFWYRQQPGQSLTLIATANQGSEATYESGFVIDKFPISRPNLTFSTLTVSNMSPEDSSIYLCSARTFNPAIEAFFGQGTRLTVV.

V gene TRBV20-1 combines with J gene TRBJ2-1; possible D gene TRBD2, 6 bases. CDR1 and CDR2 (germline): DFQATT, SNEGSKA (reference sequence). The ends were cut back, 4 bases at V and 11 bases at J, with 12 bases in the middle. The CDR3 loop spans 11 amino acids. CDR3 sequence (DNA): TGCAGTGCTACACCGGGAGAAAAGCAGTTCTTC. This gives the protein CSATPGEKQFF.

The chain combines TRBV7-2 with TRBJ2-5; D is possibly TRBD2 (6 bases). CDR1 is SGHTA, CDR2 FQGNSA, per germline. V was cut by 3 bases and J by 4 bases, with 9 bases left in between. CDR3 length: 13 amino acids. The CDR3 coding sequence is TGTGCCAGCAGCTTGGGGGAGGCAGAGACCCAGTACTTC. Residues: CASSLGEAETQYF.